Listed below are T cell receptor beta chains from one sample, sequenced in a study of blood T cell repertoires in COVID-19. Produced via immunoSEQ multiplex PCR; TCRdb's table is partial and in-frame only. The sample carries around 58,000 clones, 70% to 90% recorded once. Sequencing used peripheral blood. These receptors came from a human donor in a cohort sampled during active COVID-19. CDR3s include the opening cysteine and the closing phenylalanine or tryptophan. A D gene is named only where the DNA matches it firmly. Clone size is shown for a subset of rows, as once, few, many or a class of expanded clone.

. | TRBJ1-5 | . | TRBV28 | TGTGCCAGCAGTTTAACAAGTGGGAGAAATCAGCCCCAGCATTTT | CASSLTSGRNQPQHF
. | TRBJ2-5 | . | TRBV7-2 | TGTGCCAGCAGCTTAACCCTAGCTCGCGCCCCCGAGGAGACCCAGTACTTC | CASSLTLARAPEETQYF
TRBD1 | TRBJ1-1 | few | TRBV9 | TGTGCCAGCAGCCCTGGACAGGCGTCATGGTTAACTGAAGCTTTCTTT | CASSPGQASWLTEAFF
TRBD1 | TRBJ2-2 | . | TRBV6-6 | TGTGCCAGCAGCCGCATCCCAGGGGGCAACACCGGGGAGCTGTTTTTT | CASSRIPGGNTGELFF
TRBD1 | TRBJ1-1 | . | TRBV30 | TGTGCCTGGAGCGACAGGGGTGGGACTGAAGCTTTCTTT | CAWSDRGGTEAFF
. | TRBJ1-1 | . | TRBV27 | TGTGCCAGCAGTTTATCGATACAGGGAAGGGTTGAAGCTTTCTTT | CASSLSIQGRVEAFF
TRBD2 | TRBJ2-7 | . | TRBV3-1/TRBV3-2 | TGTGCCAGCAGCCAAGATTACTCGGGGGGGCTCCACGAGCAGTACTTC | CASSQDYSGGLHEQYF
TRBD2 | TRBJ2-1 | . | TRBV5-6 | TGTGCCAGCAGCCCTCTAGCGGGGGGGGGCTCCTACAATGAGCAGTTCTTC | CASSPLAGGGSYNEQFF
TRBD1 | TRBJ1-6 | . | TRBV11-2 | TGTGCCAGCAGCTTAGATGCAGGGGGCTTTTCACCCCTCCACTTT | CASSLDAGGFSPLHF
. | TRBJ1-4 | . | TRBV7-9 | TGTGCCAGCAGCTACTCGGGTAATGAAAAACTGTTTTTT | CASSYSGNEKLFF
. | TRBJ1-2 | . | TRBV5-1 | TGCGCCAGCAGCTTGACCGGGGATCCTAACTATGGCTACACCTTC | CASSLTGDPNYGYTF
TRBD1 | TRBJ1-2 | . | TRBV5-1 | TGCGCCAGCAGCTTGGGACAGGGGGTTCTATCGCGAGGCTACACCTTC | CASSLGQGVLSRGYTF
. | TRBJ1-1 | . | TRBV6-1 | TGTGCCAGCAGTGTACAGGAATGGTTCTCGGGCACTGAAGCTTTCTTT | CASSVQEWFSGTEAFF
TRBD2 | TRBJ2-3 | . | TRBV24-1 | TGTGCCACCGGATTAGGAACTAGCGGGGGACCTAGCACAGATACGCAGTATTTT | CATGLGTSGGPSTDTQYF
TRBD1 | TRBJ1-2 | . | TRBV19 | TGTGCCAGTAGTACCCCCGGGACAGGGGGAGGCTACACCTTC | CASSTPGTGGGYTF
TRBD1 | TRBJ1-1 | once | TRBV7-8 | TGTGCCAGCAGCCCCCTGAAAGGGGGCTCGGGCACTGAAGCTTTCTTT | CASSPLKGGSGTEAFF
. | TRBJ2-1 | . | TRBV7-2 | TGTGCCAGCAGCGGGGGGGCCGGGGGTGAGCAGTTCTTC | CASSGGAGGEQFF
TRBD1 | TRBJ1-3 | once | TRBV30 | TGTGCCTGGAGTGTGCCGGGACAGGGACCGGTCTCTGGAAACACCATATATTTT | CAWSVPGQGPVSGNTIYF
. | TRBJ1-2 | few | TRBV28 | TGTGCCAGCAGCCCCAGCGGGCCCACACCGACTAACTATGGCTACACCTTC | CASSPSGPTPTNYGYTF
. | TRBJ1-2 | . | TRBV28 | TGTGCCAGCAGTGTACCCGCGGGACGACCCCCTAACTATGGCTACACCTTC | CASSVPAGRPPNYGYTF